What follows are 5 T cell receptor beta chains derived from one specimen sequenced in a study of T cells in Graves' hyperthyroidism and ophthalmopathy. Using RNA transcripts as the source, TCR beta CDR3 regions were amplified. During a first-round RT-PCR of the TCR CDR3, the HTBI primer set was used. MiXCR, run by TCRdb on the multiplex PCR reads, gives a single entry per CDR3 protein. Here the sample spans approximately 640,000 distinct CDR3 sequences, over 40% being singletons. Sequencing used peripheral blood or thyroid tissue (not recorded which). All receptors come from an adult man with Graves' disease, either hyperthyroidism or ophthalmopathy (not recorded which).

CDR3 protein: CASSVEAGSGNTIYF. CDR3 bases: TGTGCCAGCAGCGTAGAGGCAGGATCTGGAAACACCATATATTTT. The rearrangement joins TRBV9 to TRBJ1-3; D is unresolved. Per germline, CDR1 SGDLS and CDR2 YYNGEE. This CDR3 comprises 15 residues. V was cut by 0 bases and J by 1 base, with 8 bases left in between.

The V call is TRBV29-1, the J call TRBJ1-3, with D perhaps TRBD1 (6 bases). Between the trimmed V and J ends, which lost 8 bases and 0 bases, there was a span of 8 bases. The CDR3 sequence is 12 residues long. Germline V lookup: CDR1 SQVTM, CDR2 ANQGSEA. The CDR3 reads CSRDTSGNTIYF. The CDR3 bases are TGCAGCAGGGACACCTCTGGAAACACCATATATTTT.

CDR3 coding DNA: TGCAGTGCTAGAGATGAACCACAGGGCCCTAACTATGGCTACACCTTC. It encodes CSARDEPQGPNYGYTF. V and J are TRBV20-1 and TRBJ1-2, with TRBD1 as a possible D gene (6 bases). The CDR3 runs 16 residues. V dropped 0 bases and J dropped 0 bases, with 14 bases sitting between them. Germline assignment: CDR1 DFQATT and CDR2 SNEGSKA (reference sequence).

The chain combines TRBV11-1 with TRBJ2-3, with D unresolved. Germline CDR1 is SGHAT and CDR2 is FQDESV (reference sequence). V gave up 5 bases and J gave up 1 base, with 13 bases separating them. The CDR3 is 15 residues long. The CDR3, as DNA: TGTGCCAGCAGCCCCCATTTGAGAGGCACAGATACGCAGTATTTT. Residues: CASSPHLRGTDTQYF.

V usage is TRBV20-1 and J usage is TRBJ1-2, with a tentative D call TRBD1 (6 bases). Germline V CDR1 and CDR2: DFQATT, SNEGSKA (reference sequence). Trimming removed 7 bases at V and 0 bases at J, with 15 bases between. This CDR3 has 14 amino acids. The CDR3 coding sequence is TGCAGTGAGCAGGACAGATGGACTAACTATGGCTACACCTTC. This gives the protein CSEQDRWTNYGYTF.